The source of this T cell receptor (beta chain) is a study of T cell repertoires in cytomegalovirus infection. TCRdb re-analysed the reads in MiXCR, keeping a single row per CDR3 protein. The table records 210,000 or so distinct CDR3 sequences, around 6.6% of them present only once. This CDR3 spans 14 amino acids. The germline gives CDR1 SGHTA, CDR2 FQGNSA. The junction had 9 bases not matched to a gene; V was cut back by 6 bases and J by 8 bases. This clonotype came up many times. This TCR was sampled from a human donor in good health (CMV status not recorded). Some clones in this sample may be carry-over from other donors' samples. The sequencing sample was made of PBMCs. The V call is TRBV7-2, the J call TRBJ1-4; TRBD1 agrees at 7 bases. For the CDR3, the DNA is TGTGCCAGCAGTCCCGACAGGGTCGGGGAAAAACTGTTTTTT. The encoded protein is CASSPDRVGEKLFF.